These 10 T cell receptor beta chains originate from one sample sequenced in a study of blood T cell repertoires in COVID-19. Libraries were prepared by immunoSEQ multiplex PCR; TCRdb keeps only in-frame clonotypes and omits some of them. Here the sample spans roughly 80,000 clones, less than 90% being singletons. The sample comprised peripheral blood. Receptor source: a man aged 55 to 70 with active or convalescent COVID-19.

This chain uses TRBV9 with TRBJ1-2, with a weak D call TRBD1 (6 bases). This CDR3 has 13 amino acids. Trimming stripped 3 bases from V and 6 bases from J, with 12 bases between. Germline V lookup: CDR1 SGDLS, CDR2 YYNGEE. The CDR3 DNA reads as TGTGCCAGCAGCGCCGCCACAGGGAATGGCTACACCTTC. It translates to CASSAATGNGYTF.

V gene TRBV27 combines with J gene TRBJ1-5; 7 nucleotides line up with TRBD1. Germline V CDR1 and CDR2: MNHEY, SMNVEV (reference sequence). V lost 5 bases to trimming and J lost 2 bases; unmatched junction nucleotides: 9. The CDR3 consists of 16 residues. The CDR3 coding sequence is TGTGCCAGCAGTCCCCGACAGGGCATCGGCAATCAGCCCCAGCATTTT. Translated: CASSPRQGIGNQPQHF.

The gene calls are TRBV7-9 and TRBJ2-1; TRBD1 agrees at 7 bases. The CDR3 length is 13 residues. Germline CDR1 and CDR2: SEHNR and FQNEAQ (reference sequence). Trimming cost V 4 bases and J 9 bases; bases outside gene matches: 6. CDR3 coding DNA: TGTGCCAGCAGCTCGACAGGGAGTACTGAGCAGTTCTTC. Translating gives CASSSTGSTEQFF.

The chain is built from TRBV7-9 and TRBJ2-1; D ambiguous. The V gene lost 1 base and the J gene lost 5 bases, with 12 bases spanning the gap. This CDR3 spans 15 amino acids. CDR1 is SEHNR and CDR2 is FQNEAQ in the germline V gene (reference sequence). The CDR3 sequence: CASSLVLDFNNEQFF. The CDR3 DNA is TGTGCCAGCAGCTTAGTATTAGACTTTAACAATGAGCAGTTCTTC.

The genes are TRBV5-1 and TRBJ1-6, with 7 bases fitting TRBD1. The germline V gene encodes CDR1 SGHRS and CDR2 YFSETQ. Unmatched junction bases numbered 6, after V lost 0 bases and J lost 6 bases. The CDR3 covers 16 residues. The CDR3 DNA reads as TGCGCCAGCAGCTTGGACAGGCCAGGGGGTAATTCACCCCTCCACTTT. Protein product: CASSLDRPGGNSPLHF.

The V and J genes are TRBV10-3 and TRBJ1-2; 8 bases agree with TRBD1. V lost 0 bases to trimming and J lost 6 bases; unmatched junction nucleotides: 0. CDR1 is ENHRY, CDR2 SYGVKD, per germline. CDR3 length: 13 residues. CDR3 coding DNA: TGTGCCATCAGTGAGTCGACAGGGGATGGCTACACCTTC. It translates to CAISESTGDGYTF.

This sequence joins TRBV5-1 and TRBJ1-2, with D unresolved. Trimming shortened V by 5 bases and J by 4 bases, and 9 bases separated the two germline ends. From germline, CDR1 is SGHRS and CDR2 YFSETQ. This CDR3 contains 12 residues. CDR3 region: CASRGASYGYTF. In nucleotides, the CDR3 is TGCGCCAGCAGGGGAGCCTCCTATGGCTACACCTTC.

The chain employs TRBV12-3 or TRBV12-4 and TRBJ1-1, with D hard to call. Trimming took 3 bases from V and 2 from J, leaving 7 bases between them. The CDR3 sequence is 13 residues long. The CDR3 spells CASSFRFNTEAFF. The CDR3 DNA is TGTGCCAGCAGTTTCCGTTTTAACACTGAAGCTTTCTTT.

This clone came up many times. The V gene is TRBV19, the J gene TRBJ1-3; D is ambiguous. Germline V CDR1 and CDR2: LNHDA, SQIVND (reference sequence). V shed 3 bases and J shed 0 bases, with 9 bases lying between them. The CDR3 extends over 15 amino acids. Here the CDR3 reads CASSILADSGNTIYF. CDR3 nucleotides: TGTGCCAGTAGTATCTTGGCCGACTCTGGAAACACCATATATTTT.

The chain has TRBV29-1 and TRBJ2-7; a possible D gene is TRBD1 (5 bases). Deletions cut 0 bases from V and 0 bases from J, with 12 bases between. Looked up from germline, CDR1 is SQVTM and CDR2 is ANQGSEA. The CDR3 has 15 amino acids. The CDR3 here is CSVEEGQASSYEQYF. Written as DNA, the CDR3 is TGCAGCGTTGAAGAGGGGCAGGCCAGCTCCTACGAGCAGTACTTC.